This TCR beta chain was recorded in a study of blood T cell repertoires in COVID-19. The wider study: Samples representing acute and convalescent COVID-19 were sourced from the United States, Italy and Spain. PBMCs, B-cell-depleted T cells, or T cells provided the cDNA or gDNA that made up the material.

Produced via immunoSEQ multiplex PCR; TCRdb's table is partial and in-frame only. The table lists approximately 210,000 clones, 80% to 85% of them singletons. V lost 2 bases, J lost 2 bases, and 10 bases lay in between. Germline V gene data show CDR1 as MNHEY and CDR2 as SVGAGI. The CDR3 contains 14 residues. Each participant's cohort was designated according to participant-reported clinical history. Sample: PBMCs or T cells enriched from blood (not recorded which). The sequence came from a woman in her fifties or sixties with acute COVID-19. The chain joins TRBV6-5 to TRBJ2-7, with TRBD1 as a possible D gene (6 bases). In DNA, the CDR3 is TGTGCCAGCAGTTACAAGGGACAAACCTACGAGCAGTACTTC. It yields the protein CASSYKGQTYEQYF.